Below are 10 T cell receptor beta chains sequenced from a single sample in a study of T cells after yellow fever vaccination. MiXCR, applied by TCRdb to the 5' RACE reads, yields one record per CDR3 protein. The sample contains about 630,000 distinct CDR3 sequences, 10% to 15% of which appear only once. Source: PBMCs, taken on the day of the yellow fever booster vaccination. Receptors were obtained from a man aged 25 to 40 who received the YFV17D yellow fever vaccine.

This clonotype showed up just a few times. CDR3 residues: CSATLAGGPYEQYF. CDR3 sequence (DNA): TGCAGTGCCACCCTAGCGGGAGGGCCTTACGAGCAGTACTTC. The chain uses TRBV20-1 and TRBJ2-7; 12 nucleotides agree with TRBD2. The germline gives CDR1 DFQATT, CDR2 SNEGSKA (reference sequence). This CDR3 is 14 amino acids long. V lost 6 bases to trimming and J lost 4 bases; unmatched junction nucleotides: 7.

The chain employs TRBV4-3 and TRBJ2-7, with 7 bases identical to TRBD2. The germline gives CDR1 LGHNA, CDR2 YSLEER. The CDR3 is 15 residues long. Trimming at V came to 1 base and at J to 6 bases, leaving 9 bases not matched to a gene. CDR3 region: CASSQVGVTGGEQYF. For the CDR3, the DNA is TGCGCCAGCAGCCAAGTAGGAGTCACGGGGGGCGAGCAGTACTTC.

The chain links TRBV7-9 to TRBJ2-3; 7 bases line up with TRBD1. The CDR3 runs 16 residues. Germline CDR1 reads SEHNR; CDR2 reads FQNEAQ (reference sequence). V dropped 1 base and J dropped 5; count of bases not matched to a gene: 9. CDR3 in amino acids: CASSLGDSGSRDTQYF. The DNA for the CDR3 is TGTGCCAGCAGCTTAGGGGACAGCGGCTCCAGAGATACGCAGTATTTT.

The chain has TRBV7-2 and TRBJ1-5; D gene uncertain. This CDR3 is 16 amino acids long. V was trimmed by 0 bases and J by 0 bases, leaving 9 bases between them. CDR1 SGHTA and CDR2 FQGNSA come from the germline V gene. DNA of the CDR3: TGTGCCAGCAGCTTAGCAGGGAGGCCTAGCAATCAGCCCCAGCATTTT. This encodes CASSLAGRPSNQPQHF.

The chain combines TRBV5-1 with TRBJ2-3, with a possible D match to TRBD2 (6 bases). V was cut by 7 bases and J by 10 bases, with 13 bases left in between. CDR3 length: 11 residues. Germline V lookup: CDR1 SGHRS, CDR2 YFSETQ. This chain's CDR3 is CASSNGEAQYF. The CDR3 nucleotides read TGCGCCAGCTCCAACGGGGAGGCGCAGTATTTT.

As to this clonotype: Given a much more abundant clone one base away, this may be a read error. V is TRBV20-1 and J is TRBJ2-5, with D uncertain. CDR3 length: 11 amino acids. Trimming shortened V by 2 bases and J by 13 bases, and 14 bases separated the two germline ends. CDR1 and CDR2 (germline): DFQATT, SNEGSKA (reference sequence). Here the CDR3 DNA reads TGCAGTGCTAGACAAACCCAGGCCCTGTACTTC. Translation: CSARQTQALYF.

In this sample, this clonotype turned up many times. The J gene is TRBJ1-4, the V gene TRBV7-2; no reliable D call. CDR3 size: 13 residues. Germline CDR1 and CDR2: SGHTA and FQGNSA. V lost 1 base, J lost 14 bases, and 14 bases lay in between. CDR3 in amino acids: CASSLDATGGLFF. The DNA of the CDR3 is TGTGCCAGCAGCTTAGACGCGACGGGAGGGCTGTTTTTT.

This sequence joins TRBV10-3 and TRBJ1-1; D may be TRBD1 (5 bases). Germline V gives CDR1 ENHRY, CDR2 SYGVKD. The germline V and J ends were trimmed by 4 bases and 1 base, with 13 bases remaining between them. The CDR3 totals 15 residues. Here the CDR3 reads CAISAGGLENTEAFF. The CDR3 nucleotides are TGTGCCATCAGTGCGGGGGGGTTGGAGAACACTGAAGCTTTCTTT.

The CDR3 DNA reads TGTGCCAGCAGTCGACCCGGGCCCAGGGAAGAGACCCAGTACTTC. Residues: CASSRPGPREETQYF. This chain links TRBV28 with TRBJ2-5, with a weak D call TRBD1 (5 bases). The V and J ends lost 5 bases and 3 bases respectively, with 16 bases between them. The CDR3 length is 15 residues. Germline V gene lookup returns CDR1 MDHEN and CDR2 SYDVKM.

The rearrangement links TRBV20-1 to TRBJ2-3; 7 nucleotides align to TRBD2. Germline trimming cut 3 bases from V and 2 bases from J; bases unmatched to any gene: 8. This CDR3 is 15 amino acids long. Germline V gives CDR1 DFQATT, CDR2 SNEGSKA (reference sequence). This CDR3 reads CSARGSSGNTDTQYF. The DNA for the CDR3 is TGCAGTGCTAGGGGCTCTAGCGGTAACACAGATACGCAGTATTTT.